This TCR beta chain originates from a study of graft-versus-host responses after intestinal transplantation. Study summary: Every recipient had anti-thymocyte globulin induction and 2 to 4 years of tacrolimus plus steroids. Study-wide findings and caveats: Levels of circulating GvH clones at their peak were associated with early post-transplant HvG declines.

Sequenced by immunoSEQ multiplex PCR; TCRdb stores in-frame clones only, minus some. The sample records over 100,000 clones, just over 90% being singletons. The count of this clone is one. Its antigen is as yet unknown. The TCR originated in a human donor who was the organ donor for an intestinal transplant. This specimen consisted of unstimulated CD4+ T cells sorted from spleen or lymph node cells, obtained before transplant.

The CDR3, as DNA: TGTGCCAGCAGAGCTAGCGGGAGTTGGGACGAGCAGTACTTC. It codes for CASRASGSWDEQYF. The gene calls are TRBV6-1 and TRBJ2-7, with 10 positions matching TRBD2. The CDR3 sequence is 14 residues long. From germline, CDR1 is MNHNS and CDR2 SASEGT. V lost 6 bases and J lost 5; bases outside the gene matches: 7.